One and the same sample provided the 7 T cell receptor beta chains below, sequenced in a study of blood T cell repertoires in COVID-19. The method was immunoSEQ multiplex PCR; TCRdb's version includes in-frame clones alone and lacks a portion of them. The sample includes approximately 12,000 clones, about 92% of them seen just once. The sequenced sample was peripheral blood. The receptors derive from a man between 65 and 85 years old with active COVID-19.

The J gene is TRBJ2-5, the V gene TRBV7-9; D perhaps matches TRBD2 (6 bases). Germline assignment: CDR1 SEHNR and CDR2 FQNEAQ (reference sequence). Deletions cut 6 bases from V and 1 base from J, with 12 bases between. The CDR3 covers 14 residues. CDR3 sequence (DNA): TGTGCCAGCAGAGAGCGCGGGGTCCAAGAGACCCAGTACTTC. Translated, it gives CASRERGVQETQYF.

A single count supports this clone. The chain uses TRBV24-1 and TRBJ2-3, with D hard to call. CDR1 and CDR2 (germline): KGHDR, SFDVKD. Deletions cut 12 bases from V and 5 bases from J, with 5 bases between. CDR3 length equals 9 residues. CDR3 residues: CASRDTQYF. Written as DNA, the CDR3 is TGTGCCTCCCGAGATACGCAGTATTTT.

This clone was counted only a few times. The genes are TRBV12-5 and TRBJ2-7, with 15 nucleotides matching TRBD2. Per the germline V gene, CDR1 is LGHNT and CDR2 is FRNRAP. The CDR3 totals 21 residues. J lost 1 base, V lost 2 bases, and 15 bases had no gene match. The chain's CDR3 is CASGLIPLGLAGGIPSYEQYF. CDR3 bases: TGTGCTAGTGGTTTGATACCCTTGGGACTAGCGGGGGGAATACCTTCCTACGAGCAGTACTTC.

The V and J genes are TRBV9 and TRBJ1-6; no reliable D call. The V end lost 0 bases, the J end lost 7 bases, and 17 bases lay between the germline ends. CDR3 size: 17 residues. Germline CDR1 SGDLS, CDR2 YYNGEE. CDR3 in amino acids: CASSVGAGLKNNSPLHF. In nucleotides, the CDR3 is TGTGCCAGCAGCGTAGGGGCAGGCCTGAAAAACAATTCACCCCTCCACTTT.

J is TRBJ2-1 and V is TRBV5-1, with 8 bases lining up with TRBD2. The germline gives CDR1 SGHRS, CDR2 YFSETQ. The length of the CDR3 is 15 residues. V shed 0 bases and J 4 bases; nucleotides not matched to a gene: 3. Written as DNA, the CDR3 is TGCGCCAGCAGCTTGGACGGGAGGGAATACAATGAGCAGTTCTTC. Protein product: CASSLDGREYNEQFF.

This chain connects TRBV3-1 (or the pseudogene TRBV3-2) to TRBJ1-1; no firm D call. Looked up from germline, CDR1 is LGHDT and CDR2 is YNNKEL (reference sequence). The CDR3 has 15 amino acids. Trimming stripped 4 bases from V and 3 bases from J, with 15 bases between. This chain's CDR3 is CASSLGYGVHTEAFF. In DNA, the CDR3 is TGTGCCAGCAGCCTTGGCTACGGAGTCCACACTGAAGCTTTCTTT.

V is TRBV21-1 and J is TRBJ1-1; the table's D call, TRBD1, was not checked against the DNA. TRBV21-1 is reported as a pseudogene. The CDR3 is 16 amino acids. The CDR3 coding sequence is TGTGCCAGCAGCCCCGCTGTTAGGGGGAGGAACACTGAAGCTTTCTTT. Translated: CASSPAVRGRNTEAFF.